The source of this TCR beta chain is a study of CD8+CD57+ T cells in acquired aplastic anemia. Study context: The sorted CD4+ and CD8+ cells yielded an average roughly 3 ug of DNA.

Study findings and constraints: With respect to CD8+ Simpson's diversity, patients and controls did not differ significantly. Between patients and controls, about 31 CD8+ CDR3 sequences were found in common.

Individuals selected for sequencing had exhibited CD8+CD57+ cell expansion on flow cytometry. Blood sampling was performed on the patients, and none of them had received therapy by then. Germline loops: CDR1 SGHTA, CDR2 FQGNSA. V was pared by 5 bases and J by 12 bases, with 11 bases between. This CDR3 region has 12 residues. A remark on this clonotype: Its antigen remains unknown.

TCR beta VDJ and CDR3 profiles were obtained from a genomic DNA template. TCRdb re-called the reads through MiXCR, storing one row per CDR3 protein. The sample holds about 180,000 distinct CDR3 sequences, about 60% seen once. The TCR sequence derives from a human donor with aplastic anemia. The J gene is TRBJ1-6, the V gene TRBV7-2; unclear D gene. The sample was sorted CD4+, CD8+, or CD8+CD57+ T cells (not recorded which) from PBMCs. In nucleotides, the CDR3 is TGTGCCAGCAGCCCCATGGTCGGACCCCTCCACTTT. Its translation: CASSPMVGPLHF.